The 16 T cell receptor beta chains given below trace back to one sample, sequenced in a study of vaccination effects on CD4 cells after COVID-19. Data came from immunoSEQ multiplex PCR; TCRdb stores just in-frame clones and leaves some out. In the table there are tens of thousands of clones, about 80% of which are singletons. Ahead of sequencing, the ViraFEST assay grew antigen-specific CD4+ T cells using viral peptide pools. At the end of 10 days of culture, CD4+ T cells were isolated. Each person got two doses of an mRNA SARS-CoV-2 vaccine, BNT162b2 or mRNA-1273. These TCRs are of unknown antigen specificity. The sample consisted of CD4+ T cells from PBMCs cultured with HCoV-229E spike peptides, taken after COVID-19 vaccination. Source of these receptors: a human donor who received a COVID-19 vaccine.

CDR3 loop: CASSWTGISNQPQHF. Written as DNA, the CDR3 is TGTGCCAGCAGTTGGACGGGGATTAGCAATCAGCCCCAGCATTTT. The rearrangement uses TRBV6-5 and TRBJ1-5; no clear D gene. Germline assignment: CDR1 MNHEY and CDR2 SVGAGI. The CDR3 covers 15 residues. Trimming left V 4 bases short and J 0 bases short, with 10 bases between.

V and J are TRBV2 and TRBJ2-7; D is perhaps TRBD1 or TRBD2 (5 bases each). This CDR3 region has 12 residues. Trimming shortened V by 3 bases and J by 6 bases, and 9 bases separated the two germline ends. CDR1 is SNHLY and CDR2 is FYNNEI in the germline V gene. This CDR3 is CASSDRAGEQYV. CDR3 in DNA: TGTGCCAGCAGTGACAGGGCGGGCGAGCAGTACGTC.

The rearrangement uses TRBV13 and TRBJ1-1; perhaps TRBD1 as D (5 bases). Looked up from germline, CDR1 is PRHDT and CDR2 is FYEKMQ (reference sequence). Deletions cut 8 bases from V and 6 bases from J, with 19 bases between. The CDR3 has 14 amino acids. In DNA, the CDR3 is TGTGCCAGCTCCCGGGGGGGAACAAAATCTGAAGCTTTCTTT. Translated, it gives CASSRGGTKSEAFF.

The V call is TRBV2, the J call TRBJ2-2; TRBD1 matches at 7 bases. Germline V gives CDR1 SNHLY, CDR2 FYNNEI. The CDR3 extends over 13 amino acids. Trimming removed 6 bases from V and 5 bases from J; junction bases left unmatched: 3. CDR3 amino acids: CASSVDRTGELFF. CDR3 DNA sequence: TGTGCCAGCAGCGTGGACAGGACCGGGGAGCTGTTTTTT.

In its sample, this clone was seen a few times. This chain uses TRBV21-1 with TRBJ1-6. TRBV21-1 has pseudogene status. The CDR3 consists of 15 residues. CDR3 loop: CASSRGGDKNSPLHF. The CDR3 DNA reads as TGTGCCAGCAGCAGAGGGGGGGACAAAAATTCACCCCTCCACTTT.

The genes are TRBV11-2 and TRBJ2-1; 9 bases agree with TRBD1. This CDR3 contains 14 residues. The V gene end was trimmed by 6 bases and the J gene end by 7 bases; junction bases not matched to a gene: 7. Germline-derived CDR1 and CDR2 are SGHAT and FQNNGV. CDR3 bases: TGTGCCAGCAGAGGGACAGGGAGGGGTAATGAGCAGTTCTTC. It encodes CASRGTGRGNEQFF.

This clone was counted once. The V and J genes are TRBV28 and TRBJ1-5; maybe TRBD1 (6 bases). V shed 3 bases and J shed 7 bases, with 13 bases lying between them. The CDR3 is 14 amino acids. Germline lookup yields CDR1 MDHEN and CDR2 SYDVKM. The CDR3 bases are TGTGCCAGCAGTTTTTTGACAGGTGAACAGCCCCAGCATTTT. This translates into CASSFLTGEQPQHF. The entire variable domain, with the rest obtained from reference TRBV28 and TRBJ1-5, is as follows: DVKVTQSSRYLVKRTGEKVFLECVQDMDHENMFWYRQDPGLGLRLIYFSYDVKMKEKGDIPEGYSVSREKKERFSLILESASTNQTSMYLCASSFLTGEQPQHFGDGTRLSIL.

The rearrangement uses TRBV12-5 and TRBJ2-3; D may match TRBD1 or TRBD2 (6 bases each). Germline V gene sequence: CDR1 LGHNT, CDR2 FRNRAP. This CDR3 spans 17 amino acids. V was cut by 6 bases and J by 0 bases, with 19 bases left in between. CDR3 loop: CASGRRGAADSTDTQYF. Written as DNA, the CDR3 is TGTGCTAGTGGCCGGAGGGGGGCAGCCGATAGCACAGATACGCAGTATTTT.

The rearrangement uses TRBV9 and TRBJ1-4; D is undetermined. CDR1 is SGDLS and CDR2 is YYNGEE in the germline V gene. This CDR3 region has 15 residues. V lost 0 bases to trimming and J lost 8 bases, with 14 bases between them. The CDR3 bases are TGTGCCAGCAGCGTAGAGGGCCACTCGGGCGAAAAACTGTTTTTT. It is translated as CASSVEGHSGEKLFF.

The rearrangement links TRBV6-5 to TRBJ1-2; D gene ambiguous. Between the trimmed V and J ends, which lost 10 bases and 0 bases, there was a span of 15 bases. The CDR3 has 14 residues. Germline assignment: CDR1 MNHEY and CDR2 SVGAGI. CDR3 nucleotide sequence: TGTGCCACCACGTGGGGATCTTCTAACTATGGCTACACCTTC. This gives the protein CATTWGSSNYGYTF.

The rearrangement joins TRBV6-5 to TRBJ1-1, with 7 bases aligning to TRBD1. Germline CDR1 MNHEY, CDR2 SVGAGI. V dropped 4 bases and J dropped 1; count of bases not matched to a gene: 6. The CDR3 extends over 15 amino acids. CDR3 in DNA: TGTGCCAGCAGTTCCCTGAAGGGGGCGAACACTGAAGCTTTCTTT. Protein: CASSSLKGANTEAFF.

V and J are TRBV24-1 and TRBJ2-3, with D perhaps TRBD1 or TRBD2 (5 bases each). The CDR3 contains 19 residues. Trimming pared 2 bases from V and 5 bases from J, leaving 25 bases between. Germline V gene sequence: CDR1 KGHDR, CDR2 SFDVKD. The CDR3, as DNA: TGTGCCACCAGTGATTCCGAGCCTATCCCGGGGACCGACCAAGATACGCAGTATTTT. It encodes CATSDSEPIPGTDQDTQYF.

V is TRBV24-1 and J is TRBJ1-2; 8 nucleotides line up with TRBD1. CDR1 and CDR2 (germline): KGHDR, SFDVKD. This CDR3 comprises 16 residues. V dropped 5 bases and J dropped 4; count of bases not matched to a gene: 11. The CDR3 bases are TGTGCCACCAGTGGCCCGACAGGGGTTTCCGCCTATGGCTACACCTTC. Its protein is CATSGPTGVSAYGYTF.

The chain couples TRBV5-6 to TRBJ1-5, with D perhaps matching TRBD1 (6 bases). The CDR3 contains 17 residues. With 3 bases removed from V and 6 bases from J, the gap between germline ends came to 22 bases. In germline, CDR1 is SGHDT, CDR2 YYEEEE. In DNA, the CDR3 is TGTGCCAGCAGCTCAAGTGAGGGGGGGGCGCGGAGTCAGCCCCAGCATTTT. Translation gives CASSSSEGGARSQPQHF.

V gene TRBV6-5 combines with J gene TRBJ2-1, with D tentatively TRBD1 or TRBD2 (5 bases each). CDR3 length: 13 residues. The V gene's germline CDR1 is MNHEY and CDR2 SVGAGI. The V gene lost 5 bases and the J gene lost 11 bases, with 16 bases spanning the gap. The CDR3: CASSMGTGNKQFF. The CDR3 DNA sequence: TGTGCCAGCAGTATGGGGACGGGTAATAAGCAGTTCTTC.

The chain couples TRBV3-1 (or the pseudogene TRBV3-2) to TRBJ2-5, with a possible D match to TRBD1 (5 bases). The V and J ends lost 2 bases and 7 bases respectively, with 8 bases between them. CDR3 length equals 12 residues. Germline CDR1 LGHDT, CDR2 YNNKEL (reference sequence). CDR3 DNA: TGTGCCAGCAGCCAAAACAGGTGGACCCAGTACTTC. Its translation is CASSQNRWTQYF.